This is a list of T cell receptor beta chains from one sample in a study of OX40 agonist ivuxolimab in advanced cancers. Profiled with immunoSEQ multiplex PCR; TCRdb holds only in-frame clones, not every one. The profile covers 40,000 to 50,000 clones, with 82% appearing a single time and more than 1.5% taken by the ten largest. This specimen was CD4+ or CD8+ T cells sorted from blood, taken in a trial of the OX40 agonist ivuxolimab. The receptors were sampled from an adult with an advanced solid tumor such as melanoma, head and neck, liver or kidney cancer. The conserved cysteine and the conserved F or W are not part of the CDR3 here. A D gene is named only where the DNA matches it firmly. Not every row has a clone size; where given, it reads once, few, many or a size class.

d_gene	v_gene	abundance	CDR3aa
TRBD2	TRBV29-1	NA	SSTTSGAEEQF
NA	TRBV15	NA	ATREAVEAGEAF
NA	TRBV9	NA	ASSVVGIWNTEAF
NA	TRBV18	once	ASSPPGVTRLF
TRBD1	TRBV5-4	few	ASSPRQGARGEQF
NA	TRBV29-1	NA	SASLGEDQPQH
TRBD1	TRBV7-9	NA	ASSPGGQGVEKLF
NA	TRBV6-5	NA	ATGTAHEQY
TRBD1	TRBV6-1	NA	ASSADRVTEAF
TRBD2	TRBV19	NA	ASNDPGGPGTDTQY